One sample yielded the 17 T cell receptor beta chains listed below, sequenced in a study of cytomegalovirus exposure and HLA in healthy donors. Profiled with immunoSEQ multiplex PCR; TCRdb holds only in-frame clones, not every one. Among more than 65,000 clones listed, approximately 93% were seen once. The sample comprised PBMCs. The source of these receptors is a man between 18 and 29 years old in good health and CMV-seronegative.

This clone showed up just once. The chain carries TRBV30 and TRBJ2-1; D uncertain. The CDR3 length is 12 residues. V lost 0 bases and J 7 bases, leaving 7 bases between the germline ends. Germline V gives CDR1 GTSNPN, CDR2 SVGIG (reference sequence). For the CDR3, the DNA is TGTGCCTGGAGTGTACGGTCTAATGAGCAGTTCTTC. Encoded protein: CAWSVRSNEQFF.

The chain couples TRBV6-1 to TRBJ2-7; D possibly corresponds to TRBD1 (6 bases). Germline lookup yields CDR1 MNHNS and CDR2 SASEGT. The CDR3 runs 17 residues. The V end was cut by 2 bases, the J end by 5 bases, with 22 bases between. The CDR3 is CASSESLWSRGYNEQYF. The CDR3 DNA reads as TGTGCCAGCAGTGAAAGTTTGTGGAGCAGGGGATACAACGAGCAGTACTTC.

V is TRBV5-8 and J is TRBJ2-1; no firm D call. Trimming stripped 4 bases from V and 1 base from J, with 12 bases between. The CDR3 runs to 15 residues. Germline V gene data show CDR1 as SGHTS and CDR2 as YDEGEE. For the CDR3, the DNA is TGTGCCAGCAGCCTCGGGTGGATGTCCTACAATGAGCAGTTCTTC. Residues: CASSLGWMSYNEQFF.

The chain is built from TRBV27 and TRBJ2-1, with TRBD1 identical over 9 bases. Looked up from germline, CDR1 is MNHEY and CDR2 is SMNVEV (reference sequence). This CDR3 is built from 16 residues. J lost 8 bases, V lost 5 bases, and 13 bases had no gene match. DNA for the CDR3: TGTGCCAGCAGTCGCTCCGGGACAGGGTTTACATATGAGCAGTTCTTC. Protein sequence: CASSRSGTGFTYEQFF.

The chain employs TRBV7-8 and TRBJ1-5, with no clear D. This CDR3 has 13 residues. CDR1 SGHVS and CDR2 FQNEAQ come from the germline V gene. The V and J ends lost 4 bases and 5 bases respectively, with 9 bases between them. CDR3 nucleotide sequence: TGTGCCAGCAGCTCTAGGGAGGATCAGCCCCAGCATTTT. Amino acid sequence: CASSSREDQPQHF.

V and J are TRBV10-1 and TRBJ2-5; a possible D gene is TRBD2 (6 bases). CDR1 and CDR2 from the germline V gene are WNHNN and SYGVQD (reference sequence). The germline V and J ends were trimmed by 0 bases and 5 bases, with 10 bases remaining between them. The CDR3 contains 14 residues. Here the CDR3 reads CASSESGGAETQYF. The CDR3 region has the DNA TGCGCCAGCAGTGAGTCGGGAGGTGCGGAGACCCAGTACTTC.

This chain joins TRBV25-1 and TRBJ1-1, with D possibly matching TRBD1 (5 bases). There are 13 residues in the CDR3. The germline gives CDR1 MGHDK, CDR2 SYGVNS. Deletions cut 7 bases from V and 6 bases from J, with 15 bases between. CDR3 loop: CASTSPREAEAFF. CDR3 nucleotide sequence: TGTGCCAGCACTTCACCCAGGGAGGCTGAAGCTTTCTTT.

This clone is a singleton in its sample. The J gene is TRBJ1-4, the V gene TRBV30; 9 bases line up with TRBD1. Germline V gene data show CDR1 as GTSNPN and CDR2 as SVGIG (reference sequence). V lost 5 bases and J lost 3; bases outside the gene matches: 7. The CDR3 has 15 amino acids. The CDR3 DNA is TGTGCCTGGGGGGGACAGGGTCTGGCTAATGAAAAACTGTTTTTT. It is translated as CAWGGQGLANEKLFF.

This clone has a single count. The chain couples TRBV18 to TRBJ2-5; TRBD1 matches 10 bases. The CDR3 loop spans 16 amino acids. Germline V gives CDR1 KGHSH, CDR2 LQKENI. Losses at the gene ends were 3 bases for V and 4 bases for J; bases not matched to a gene: 8. The CDR3 DNA reads TGTGCCAGCTCACCCTATCAGTGGACAGGGGGAGAGACCCAGTACTTC. This encodes CASSPYQWTGGETQYF.

The J gene is TRBJ1-2, the V gene TRBV2; a possible D gene is TRBD1 (5 bases). The CDR3 has 13 amino acids. With 6 bases removed from V and 4 bases from J, the gap between germline ends came to 12 bases. Germline V gene lookup returns CDR1 SNHLY and CDR2 FYNNEI. In nucleotides, the CDR3 is TGTGCCAGCAGGGCCCCAGGGTTCTATGGCTACACCTTC. Its translation: CASRAPGFYGYTF.

The chain links TRBV13 to TRBJ2-7; 14 bases are shared with TRBD2. V shed 4 bases, J shed 6 bases, and the junction held 5 bases outside the gene matches. This CDR3 is 15 amino acids long. In germline, CDR1 is PRHDT, CDR2 FYEKMQ (reference sequence). The chain's CDR3 is CASSSGLAGVREQYF. Written as DNA, the CDR3 is TGTGCCAGCAGCTCGGGACTAGCGGGAGTTCGCGAGCAGTACTTC.

CDR3: CASSLVFSSYNEQFF. Written as DNA, the CDR3 is TGTGCCAGCAGTTTGGTGTTTAGCTCCTACAATGAGCAGTTCTTC. V gene TRBV6-5 combines with J gene TRBJ2-1, with no clear D. The V end was cut by 4 bases, the J end by 0 bases, with 10 bases between. The CDR3 sequence is 15 residues long. Germline V gene sequence: CDR1 MNHEY, CDR2 SVGAGI.

The chain is built from TRBV5-1 and TRBJ2-1; the D gene is possibly TRBD2 (5 bases). The CDR3 has 13 amino acids. The germline V gene has CDR1 SGHRS and CDR2 YFSETQ. Trimming left V 1 base short and J 8 bases short, with 10 bases between. The CDR3 coding sequence is TGCGCCAGCAGCTTGAGAAGCGGTGATGAGCAGTTCTTC. It codes for CASSLRSGDEQFF.

The genes are TRBV4-1 and TRBJ2-7, with D maybe TRBD2 (5 bases). V lost 0 bases, J lost 6 bases, and 18 bases lay in between. Germline CDR1 reads MGHRA; CDR2 reads YSYEKL. The CDR3 is 16 residues long. DNA for the CDR3: TGCGCCAGCAGCCAAGATTTTCTCCGGGGTTCTGGCGAGCAGTACTTC. Protein sequence: CASSQDFLRGSGEQYF.

J is TRBJ1-2 and V is TRBV4-1, with 7 nucleotides matching TRBD1. CDR1 and CDR2 from the germline V gene are MGHRA and YSYEKL. The trim removed 3 bases at V and 9 bases at J, leaving 7 bases unmatched. This CDR3 contains 13 residues. The CDR3 DNA reads as TGCGCCAGCAGCCAGGATTACAGGGGCCGCTACACCTTC. Encoded protein: CASSQDYRGRYTF.

The chain uses TRBV5-1 and TRBJ2-5; 13 bases are shared with TRBD2. This CDR3 has 16 residues. V gave up 2 bases and J gave up 0 bases; unmatched junction bases: 1. Germline V lookup: CDR1 SGHRS, CDR2 YFSETQ. The CDR3 sequence is CASSFGTSGNQETQYF. DNA for the CDR3: TGCGCCAGCAGCTTTGGGACTAGCGGGAACCAAGAGACCCAGTACTTC.

The chain uses TRBV2 and TRBJ2-7; 8 bases map to TRBD2. CDR3 length: 14 amino acids. The V gene's germline CDR1 is SNHLY and CDR2 FYNNEI. Trimming at V came to 6 bases and at J to 0 bases, leaving 4 bases not matched to a gene. The CDR3 here is CASRPSGYSYEQYF. CDR3 nucleotide sequence: TGTGCCAGCAGACCTAGCGGGTACTCCTACGAGCAGTACTTC.